The rows below give T cell receptor beta chains drawn from one sample of a study of OX40 agonist ivuxolimab in advanced cancers. Some clones are missing from TCRdb's copy, which holds only in-frame ones; the method was immunoSEQ multiplex PCR. The sample carries about 78,000 clones, about 90% recorded once. This specimen was CD4+ or CD8+ T cells sorted from blood, taken in a trial of the OX40 agonist ivuxolimab. The origin of the receptors is an adult with an advanced solid tumor such as melanoma, head and neck, liver or kidney cancer. Both conserved end residues are part of each CDR3. The D gene is left open where the match is weak. Clone size is not always given. Where it is, it says once, few, many or a class for expanded clones.

-	TRBJ1-2	TRBV15	-	CATSRGMAGPGYTF	TGTGCCACCAGCAGGGGGATGGCAGGGCCTGGCTACACCTTC
-	TRBJ1-2	TRBV14	-	CASSREARWYGYTF	TGTGCCAGCTCTCGGGAGGCGAGGTGGTATGGCTACACCTTC
-	TRBJ1-5	TRBV4-2	-	CASSQGISGGLGNQPQHF	TGTGCCAGCAGCCAAGGGATTTCTGGAGGTCTCGGCAATCAGCCCCAGCATTTT
-	TRBJ1-1	TRBV5-1	-	CASSLGPEAFF	TGCGCCAGCAGCTTGGGTCCTGAAGCTTTCTTT
once	TRBJ2-7	TRBV2	TRBD1	CASIYGQGTYEQYF	TGTGCCAGCATCTATGGACAGGGGACCTACGAGCAGTACTTC
-	TRBJ1-1	TRBV19	TRBD1	CASSFRDRGELNTEAFF	TGTGCCAGTAGTTTCCGGGACAGGGGCGAATTGAACACTGAAGCTTTCTTT
-	TRBJ1-2	TRBV6-5	-	CASSYSGRPLKYGYTF	TGTGCCAGCAGTTACTCGGGGAGGCCCCTTAAGTATGGCTACACCTTC
-	TRBJ1-1	TRBV6-5	-	CASGGRGHKNTEAFF	TGTGCCAGCGGAGGACGGGGACATAAGAACACTGAAGCTTTCTTT
-	TRBJ2-2	TRBV7-9	-	CASSDSQGSPGELFF	TGTGCCAGCAGCGACTCACAGGGAAGCCCCGGGGAGCTGTTTTTT
-	TRBJ2-3	TRBV7-9	TRBD2	CASKPLAAYTDTQYF	TGTGCCAGCAAACCACTAGCGGCTTACACAGATACGCAGTATTTT
-	TRBJ1-3	TRBV6-4	TRBD1	CASSATPGGGRAGNTIYF	TGTGCCAGCAGTGCCACCCCAGGGGGGGGCCGCGCTGGAAACACCATATATTTT
-	TRBJ2-3	TRBV6-5	-	CASRRDGTDTQYF	TGTGCCAGCAGGCGGGACGGCACAGATACGCAGTATTTT
-	TRBJ1-6	TRBV27	-	CASSPTENSPLHF	TGTGCCAGCAGTCCGACAGAGAATTCACCCCTCCACTTT
-	TRBJ2-1	TRBV5-1	-	CASKGTDIVYEQFF	TGCGCCAGCAAAGGGACTGATATAGTCTATGAGCAGTTCTTC
-	TRBJ2-3	TRBV11-3	-	CASSLGGDTQYF	TGTGCCAGCAGCTTAGGCGGGGATACGCAGTATTTT
-	TRBJ1-5	TRBV7-8	TRBD1	CASTRDRVRSNQPQHF	TGTGCCAGCACCCGGGACAGGGTTCGGAGCAATCAGCCCCAGCATTTT
-	TRBJ1-1	TRBV15	-	CATSRGPGRNTEAFF	TGTGCCACCAGCAGAGGCCCAGGGCGGAACACTGAAGCTTTCTTT
-	TRBJ2-7	TRBV7-2	-	CASTSIQGGYEQYF	TGTGCCAGCACCTCAATACAGGGTGGATACGAGCAGTACTTC
-	TRBJ1-5	TRBV6-5	TRBD1	CATGQGALGNQPQHF	TGTGCCACCGGACAGGGGGCTTTGGGCAATCAGCCCCAGCATTTT
-	TRBJ1-1	TRBV28	TRBD1	CEGAKLGQTEAFF	TGTGAGGGGGCTAAGCTAGGGCAAACTGAAGCTTTCTTT
-	TRBJ1-5	TRBV14	-	CASSRDGNQPQHF	TGTGCCAGCAGCCGGGACGGCAATCAGCCCCAGCATTTT
-	TRBJ2-7	TRBV30	-	CAWSVQGKSSYEQYF	TGTGCCTGGAGTGTACAGGGCAAGAGCTCCTACGAGCAGTACTTC
many	TRBJ1-6	TRBV7-2	-	CASTGTARYNSPLHF	TGTGCCAGCACTGGGACCGCTCGCTATAATTCACCCCTCCACTTT